Included here is one TCR beta chain sequence, with context. Its antigen is unknown. Generated by immunoSEQ multiplex PCR, the TCRdb table keeps only in-frame clones and is missing some. Of 14,000 or so clones in the sample, about four fifths were seen once. Each patient's relapse followed autologous stem cell transplantation, and brentuximab vedotin exposure varied. These data originate in a study of PD-1 blockade in classical Hodgkin lymphoma. General study findings and limits: Patients who began taking nivolumab under 1 year after ASCT were left out.

This CDR3 region has 13 residues. V trimming: 8 bases; J trimming: 2 bases; junction bases outside the gene matches: 6. Per germline, CDR1 MDHEN and CDR2 SYDVKM. Material: peripheral blood mononuclear cells (PBMCs), obtained at baseline. The TCR sequence derives from a human donor with classical Hodgkin lymphoma. The chain carries TRBV28 and TRBJ2-7; 7 nucleotides match TRBD1. The DNA of the CDR3 is TGTGCCAGCCAGACAGGGATCCCCTACGAGCAGTACTTC. This gives the protein CASQTGIPYEQYF.